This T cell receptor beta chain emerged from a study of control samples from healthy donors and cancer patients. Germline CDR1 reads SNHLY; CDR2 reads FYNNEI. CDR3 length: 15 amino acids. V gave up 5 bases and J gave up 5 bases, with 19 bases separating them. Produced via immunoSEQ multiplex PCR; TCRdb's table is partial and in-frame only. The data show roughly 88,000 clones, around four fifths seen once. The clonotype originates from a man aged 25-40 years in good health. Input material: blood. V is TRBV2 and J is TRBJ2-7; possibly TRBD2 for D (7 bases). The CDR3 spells CASSRRGTGTNEQYF. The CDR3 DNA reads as TGTGCCAGCAGTCGGAGGGGGACCGGGACTAACGAGCAGTACTTC.